This note documents a single T cell receptor (beta chain) sequence. No antigen is known for it. A junction boundary mismatches the germline segment, possibly from a read error. The CDR3 covers 13 residues. CDR1 is SGHVS, CDR2 FNYEAQ, per germline. The source of the sample is a study of T cell repertoires in cytomegalovirus infection. TCRdb itself ran the reads through MiXCR, one entry per CDR3 protein. The table includes about 830,000 distinct CDR3 sequences, approximately 30% detected once. The material was cultured CD8+ T cells from PBMCs, obtained from culture after CMV antigen stimulation. The sequence came from a human donor in good health (CMV status not recorded). Some clones in this sample may be carry-over from other donors' samples. V usage is TRBV7-6 and J usage is TRBJ2-1; D possibly corresponds to TRBD2 (5 bases). The CDR3 sequence is CASSLARDNEQFF. The CDR3 region has the DNA TGTGCTAGCAGCTTAGCGAGGGACAATGAGCAGTTCTTC.